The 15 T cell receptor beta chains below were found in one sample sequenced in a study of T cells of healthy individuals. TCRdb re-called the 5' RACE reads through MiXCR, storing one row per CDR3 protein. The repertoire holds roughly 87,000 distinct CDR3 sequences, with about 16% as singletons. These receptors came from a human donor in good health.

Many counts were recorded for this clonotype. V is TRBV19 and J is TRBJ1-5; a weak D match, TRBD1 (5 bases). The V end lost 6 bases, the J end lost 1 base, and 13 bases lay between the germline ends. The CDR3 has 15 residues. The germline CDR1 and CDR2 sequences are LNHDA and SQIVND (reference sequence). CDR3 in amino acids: CASRTTGGSNQPQHF. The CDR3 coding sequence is TGTGCCAGTAGAACGACGGGGGGAAGCAATCAGCCCCAGCATTTT. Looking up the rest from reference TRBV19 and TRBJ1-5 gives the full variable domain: DGGITQSPKYLFRKEGQNVTLSCEQNLNHDAMYWYRQDPGQGLRLIYYSQIVNDFQKGDIAEGYSVSREKKESFPLTVTSAQKNPTAFYLCASRTTGGSNQPQHFGDGTRLSIL.

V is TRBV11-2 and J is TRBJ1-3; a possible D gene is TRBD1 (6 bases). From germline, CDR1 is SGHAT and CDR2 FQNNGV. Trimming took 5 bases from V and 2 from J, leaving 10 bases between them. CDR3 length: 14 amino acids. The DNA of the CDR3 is TGTGCCAGCAGCCAACAGGGCCCTGGAAACACCATATATTTT. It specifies CASSQQGPGNTIYF.

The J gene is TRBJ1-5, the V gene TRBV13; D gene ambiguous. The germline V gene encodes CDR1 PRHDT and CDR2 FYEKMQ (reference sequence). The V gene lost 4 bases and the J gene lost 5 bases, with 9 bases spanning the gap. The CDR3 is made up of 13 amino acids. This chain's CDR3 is CASSWSEYQPQHF. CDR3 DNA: TGTGCCAGCAGCTGGTCGGAGTATCAGCCCCAGCATTTT.

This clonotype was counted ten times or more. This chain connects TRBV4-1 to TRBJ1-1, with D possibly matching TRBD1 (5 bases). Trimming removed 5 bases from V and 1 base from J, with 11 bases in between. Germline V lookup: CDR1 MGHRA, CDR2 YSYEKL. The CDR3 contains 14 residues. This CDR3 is CASSFDTGNTEAFF. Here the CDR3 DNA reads TGCGCCAGCAGCTTCGACACAGGGAACACTGAAGCTTTCTTT.

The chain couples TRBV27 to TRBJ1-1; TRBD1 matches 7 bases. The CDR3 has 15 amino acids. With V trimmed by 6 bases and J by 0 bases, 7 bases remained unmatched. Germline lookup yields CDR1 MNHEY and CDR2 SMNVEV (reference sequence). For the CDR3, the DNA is TGTGCCAGCAGAGGGGGCAGGGGCATGAACACTGAAGCTTTCTTT. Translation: CASRGGRGMNTEAFF.

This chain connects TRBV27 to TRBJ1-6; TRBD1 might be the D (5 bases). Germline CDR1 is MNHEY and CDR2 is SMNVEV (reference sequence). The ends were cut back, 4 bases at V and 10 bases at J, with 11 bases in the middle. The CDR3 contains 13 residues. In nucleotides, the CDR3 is TGTGCCAGCAGTTCCAGGGCTAGGTCACCCCTCCACTTT. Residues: CASSSRARSPLHF.

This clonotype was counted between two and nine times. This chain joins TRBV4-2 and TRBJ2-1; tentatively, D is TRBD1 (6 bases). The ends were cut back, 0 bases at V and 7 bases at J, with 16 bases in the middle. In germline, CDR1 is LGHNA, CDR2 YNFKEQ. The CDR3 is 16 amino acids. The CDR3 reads CASSQESGGYRNEQFF. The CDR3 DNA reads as TGTGCCAGCAGCCAAGAGAGTGGGGGCTATAGGAATGAGCAGTTCTTC.

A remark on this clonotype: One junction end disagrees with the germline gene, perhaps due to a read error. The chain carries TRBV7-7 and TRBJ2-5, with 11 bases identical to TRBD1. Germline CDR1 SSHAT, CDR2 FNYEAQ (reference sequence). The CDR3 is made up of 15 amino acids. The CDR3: CASSSVGQGGETQYF. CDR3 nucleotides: TGTGCTAGCAGCTCCGTGGGACAGGGGGGAGAGACCCAGTACTTC.

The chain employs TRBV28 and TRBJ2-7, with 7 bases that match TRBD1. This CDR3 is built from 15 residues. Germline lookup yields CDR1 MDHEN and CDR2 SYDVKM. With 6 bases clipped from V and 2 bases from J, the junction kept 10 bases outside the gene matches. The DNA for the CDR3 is TGTGCCAGCAGAACCGGGGACAGACCTACCTACGAGCAGTACTTC. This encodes CASRTGDRPTYEQYF. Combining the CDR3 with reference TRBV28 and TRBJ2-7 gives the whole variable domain DVKVTQSSRYLVKRTGEKVFLECVQDMDHENMFWYRQDPGLGLRLIYFSYDVKMKEKGDIPEGYSVSREKKERFSLILESASTNQTSMYLCASRTGDRPTYEQYFGPGTRLTVT.

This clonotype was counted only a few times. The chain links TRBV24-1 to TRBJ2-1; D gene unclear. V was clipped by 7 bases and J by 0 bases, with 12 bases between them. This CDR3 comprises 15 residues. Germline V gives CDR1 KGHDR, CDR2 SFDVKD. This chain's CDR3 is CATSQQVSSYNEQFF. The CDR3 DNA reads TGTGCCACCAGCCAACAAGTGAGCTCCTACAATGAGCAGTTCTTC.

CDR3 in DNA: TGTGCCGCTCATCCAACCAACTCTGGGGCCAACGTCCTGACTTTC. Residues: CAAHPTNSGANVLTF. V usage is TRBV10-3 and J usage is TRBJ2-6; D gene ambiguous. The germline V and J ends were trimmed by 11 bases and 0 bases, with 14 bases remaining between them. The CDR3 length is 15 residues. In germline, CDR1 is ENHRY, CDR2 SYGVKD.

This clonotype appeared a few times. DNA for the CDR3: TGTGCCACCAGCAGAGAGGGGACAGGGGTCAATCAGCCCCAGCATTTT. Translation: CATSREGTGVNQPQHF. The chain employs TRBV15 and TRBJ1-5; 10 nucleotides match TRBD1. Germline V gives CDR1 LNHNV, CDR2 YYDKDF (reference sequence). V shed 0 bases and J 3 bases; nucleotides not matched to a gene: 2. The CDR3 spans 16 residues. Together with reference TRBV15 and TRBJ1-5, the CDR3 gives the full variable domain: DAMVIQNPRYQVTQFGKPVTLSCSQTLNHNVMYWYQQKSSQAPKLLFHYYDKDFNNEADTPDNFQSRRPNTSFCFLDIRSPGLGDTAMYLCATSREGTGVNQPQHFGDGTRLSIL.

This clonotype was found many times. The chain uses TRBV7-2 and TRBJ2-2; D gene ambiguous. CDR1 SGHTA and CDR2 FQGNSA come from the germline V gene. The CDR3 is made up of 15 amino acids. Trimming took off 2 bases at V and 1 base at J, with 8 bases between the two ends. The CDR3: CASSLFSRNTGELFF. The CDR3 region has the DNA TGTGCCAGCAGCTTATTTAGTCGGAACACCGGGGAGCTGTTTTTT.

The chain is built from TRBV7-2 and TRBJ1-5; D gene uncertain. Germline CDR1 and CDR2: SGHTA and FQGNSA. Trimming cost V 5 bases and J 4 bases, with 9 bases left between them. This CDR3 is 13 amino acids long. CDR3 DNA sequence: TGTGCCAGCAGCCCCAGTAGGAATCAGCCCCAGCATTTT. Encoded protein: CASSPSRNQPQHF.

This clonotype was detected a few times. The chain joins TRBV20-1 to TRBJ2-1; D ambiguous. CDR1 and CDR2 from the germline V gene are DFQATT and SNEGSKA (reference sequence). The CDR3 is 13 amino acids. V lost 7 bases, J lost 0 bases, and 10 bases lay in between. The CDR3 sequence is CSVVDPSYNEQFF. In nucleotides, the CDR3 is TGCAGTGTTGTGGACCCCTCCTACAATGAGCAGTTCTTC.